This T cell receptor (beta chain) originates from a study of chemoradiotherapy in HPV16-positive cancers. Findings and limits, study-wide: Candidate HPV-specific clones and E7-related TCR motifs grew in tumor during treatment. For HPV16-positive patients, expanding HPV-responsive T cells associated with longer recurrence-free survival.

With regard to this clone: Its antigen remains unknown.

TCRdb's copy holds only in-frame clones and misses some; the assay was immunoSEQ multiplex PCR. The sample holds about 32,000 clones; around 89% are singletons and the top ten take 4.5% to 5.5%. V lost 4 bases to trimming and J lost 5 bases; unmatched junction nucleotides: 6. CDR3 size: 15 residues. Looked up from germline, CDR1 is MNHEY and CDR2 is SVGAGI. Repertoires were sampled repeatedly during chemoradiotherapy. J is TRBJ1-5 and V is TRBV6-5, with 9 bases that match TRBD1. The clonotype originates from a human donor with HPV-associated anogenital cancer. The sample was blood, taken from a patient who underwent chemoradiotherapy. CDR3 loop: CASSSGTGWHQPQHF. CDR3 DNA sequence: TGTGCCAGCAGTTCCGGGACAGGGTGGCATCAGCCCCAGCATTTT.